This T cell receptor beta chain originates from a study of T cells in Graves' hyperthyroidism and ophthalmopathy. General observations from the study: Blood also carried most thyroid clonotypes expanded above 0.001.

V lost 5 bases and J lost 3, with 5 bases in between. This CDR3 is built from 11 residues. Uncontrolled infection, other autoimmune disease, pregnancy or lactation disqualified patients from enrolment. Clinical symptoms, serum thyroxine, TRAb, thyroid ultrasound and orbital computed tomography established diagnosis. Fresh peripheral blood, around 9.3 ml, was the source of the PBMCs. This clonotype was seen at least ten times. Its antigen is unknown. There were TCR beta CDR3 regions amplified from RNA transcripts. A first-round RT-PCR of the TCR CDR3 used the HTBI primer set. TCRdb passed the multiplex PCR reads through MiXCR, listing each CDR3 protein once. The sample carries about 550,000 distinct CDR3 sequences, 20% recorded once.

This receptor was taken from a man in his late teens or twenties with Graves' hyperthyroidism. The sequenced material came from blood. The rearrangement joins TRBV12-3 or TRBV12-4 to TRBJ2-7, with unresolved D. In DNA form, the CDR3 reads TGTGCCAGCAGTCAGAACTACGAGCAGTACTTC. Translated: CASSQNYEQYF.